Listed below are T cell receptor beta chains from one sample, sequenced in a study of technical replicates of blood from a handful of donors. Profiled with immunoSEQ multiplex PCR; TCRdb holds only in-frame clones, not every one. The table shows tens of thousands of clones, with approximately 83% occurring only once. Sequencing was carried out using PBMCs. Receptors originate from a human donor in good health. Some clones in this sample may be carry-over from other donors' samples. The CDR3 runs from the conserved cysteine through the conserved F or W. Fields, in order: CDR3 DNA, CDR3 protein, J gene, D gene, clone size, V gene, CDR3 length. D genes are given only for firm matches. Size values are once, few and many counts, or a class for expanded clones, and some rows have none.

TGTGCCTGGAGCCCCCCCGGGGTAGGGGGAAACACCATATATTTT | CAWSPPGVGGNTIYF | TRBJ1-3 | . | . | TRBV30 | 15
TGTGCCAGCAGTGAATGGGCAGGCACGCCGGATGAGCAGTACTTC | CASSEWAGTPDEQYF | TRBJ2-7 | . | . | TRBV6-1 | 15
TGTGCCAGCAGCTTGATAGACAGGGCACGGGAGCAGTACTTC | CASSLIDRAREQYF | TRBJ2-5 | . | . | TRBV5-4 | 14
TGTGCCAGCAGCTTAGTTCGTGGGGGACTGAACTACAATGAGCAGTTCTTC | CASSLVRGGLNYNEQFF | TRBJ2-1 | . | once | TRBV13 | 17
TGTGCCAGCAGCCTCGCCGACGCCGCGAGGGGGGCCAACGTCCTGACTTTC | CASSLADAARGANVLTF | TRBJ2-6 | . | . | TRBV7-2 | 17
TGCGCCAGCAGTGAGTCTTATTATACCGGGACACACACAGATACGCAGTATTTT | CASSESYYTGTHTDTQYF | TRBJ2-3 | . | . | TRBV10-1 | 18
TGTGCCACCAGCAGAGCGGCAGGGCGGTCGGACGAGCAGTACTTC | CATSRAAGRSDEQYF | TRBJ2-7 | . | . | TRBV15 | 15
TGTGCCAGCAGTGACGGACAGGGGGTCCGTGGCTACACCTTC | CASSDGQGVRGYTF | TRBJ1-2 | TRBD1 | . | TRBV6-4 | 14
TGTGCCAGCAGTGAAGGGAGCTCCTATAATTCACCCCTCCACTTT | CASSEGSSYNSPLHF | TRBJ1-6 | . | . | TRBV6-1 | 15
TGTGCCAGCAGCTTAGTGCGTACAGACACCGGGGAGCTGTTTTTT | CASSLVRTDTGELFF | TRBJ2-2 | . | . | TRBV7-9 | 15
TGTGCCAGCAGCTTATACCCCGGGACTAGCACCTACAATGAGCAGTTCTTC | CASSLYPGTSTYNEQFF | TRBJ2-1 | TRBD2 | . | TRBV7-3 | 17
TGTGCCAGCACCCCGGGACAGGGTTATTATGGCTACACCTTC | CASTPGQGYYGYTF | TRBJ1-2 | TRBD1 | . | TRBV6-5 | 14
TGTGCCAGCAGCCAAAGAGTCACTGAAGCTTTCTTT | CASSQRVTEAFF | TRBJ1-1 | . | . | TRBV14 | 12
TGCGCCAGCAGCCGGACAGGGGATTCCTACGAGCAGTACTTC | CASSRTGDSYEQYF | TRBJ2-7 | TRBD1 | . | TRBV5-1 | 14
TGCAGCGCTGCGGAGGTCTATGGCTACACCTTC | CSAAEVYGYTF | TRBJ1-2 | . | . | TRBV29-1 | 11
TGTGCCAGCAGCGTAGAAAGCAGGCCTGGGGCCAACGTCCTGACTTTC | CASSVESRPGANVLTF | TRBJ2-6 | . | . | TRBV9 | 16
TGTGCCAGCAGCACCGTAGCTCGTCCCTTGTACAATGAGCAGTTCTTC | CASSTVARPLYNEQFF | TRBJ2-1 | . | few | TRBV7-3 | 16
TGTGCCACAGGGGGACTAGCGGGGGAGATCTCCTACGAGCAGTACTTC | CATGGLAGEISYEQYF | TRBJ2-7 | TRBD2 | few | TRBV7-3 | 16
TGTGCCAGCAGCCTAAGACAGGGGACGGGGGAGACCCAGTACTTC | CASSLRQGTGETQYF | TRBJ2-5 | TRBD1 | . | TRBV11-1 | 15
TGTGCCAGCAGTTACGCCACAGGGGTCTCTGGAAACACCATATATTTT | CASSYATGVSGNTIYF | TRBJ1-3 | TRBD1 | once | TRBV5-6 | 16
TGTGCCTGGAGTCCGGGACAGAAATCGGAGACCCAGTACTTC | CAWSPGQKSETQYF | TRBJ2-5 | TRBD1 | . | TRBV30 | 14
TGCAGCGCATGGACAGGGTTAAGCAATCAGCCCCAGCATTTT | CSAWTGLSNQPQHF | TRBJ1-5 | TRBD1 | . | TRBV29-1 | 14
TGTGCCACCTTGAGGGGACAGGGGGGATATAGCAATCAGCCCCAGCATTTT | CATLRGQGGYSNQPQHF | TRBJ1-5 | . | . | TRBV12-1 | 17
TGTGCCAGCAGCCAGACAGGGACCTCCTACGAGCAGTACTTC | CASSQTGTSYEQYF | TRBJ2-7 | TRBD1 | . | TRBV7-3 | 14
TGTGCCAGTAGTGCGAGGACTAGCGGAACCTACAATGAGCAGTTCTTC | CASSARTSGTYNEQFF | TRBJ2-1 | TRBD2 | once | TRBV19 | 16
TGTGCCAGCAGTGAAGCGGGGGGACTTGTCAGGAGTACCATATATTTT | CASSEAGGLVRSTIYF | TRBJ1-3 | . | few | TRBV6-1 | 16
TGCGCCAACAAAAAAGCGGGGGGGCCGTTCAATGAGCAGTTCTTC | CANKKAGGPFNEQFF | TRBJ2-1 | TRBD2 | . | TRBV5-1 | 15
TGTGCCAGCAGTTCCGGGACAGGCAATCAGCCCCAGCATTTT | CASSSGTGNQPQHF | TRBJ1-5 | TRBD1 | . | TRBV6-6 | 14
TGTGCCAGCAGCAGCCCGGGACAGCAGAATGAAAAACTGTTTTTT | CASSSPGQQNEKLFF | TRBJ1-4 | TRBD1 | . | TRBV9 | 15
TGTGCCAGCAGCTTAGCAGGGGTGAACACCGGGGAGCTGTTTTTT | CASSLAGVNTGELFF | TRBJ2-2 | . | . | TRBV7-2 | 15
TGTGCCAGCAGCTTCAGTTCGGGGGGCCGACAGTACTTC | CASSFSSGGRQYF | TRBJ2-5 | . | . | TRBV7-3 | 13
TGTGCCAGCAGTGCAACCGGGACAGCCCAATACGAGCAGTACTTC | CASSATGTAQYEQYF | TRBJ2-7 | TRBD1 | . | TRBV6-1 | 15
TGTGCCAGCAGCTTAGTGGCGGGGTCCGCGAATCAGCCCCAGCATTTT | CASSLVAGSANQPQHF | TRBJ1-5 | . | . | TRBV7-2 | 16
TGTGCCAGCAGCTTAGCGGCAGGGGGTAACTATGGCTACACCTTC | CASSLAAGGNYGYTF | TRBJ1-2 | TRBD1 | . | TRBV11-2 | 15
TGCGCCAGCAGCCAAGAGGAGCGTAGCAATCAGCCCCAGCATTTT | CASSQEERSNQPQHF | TRBJ1-5 | . | . | TRBV4-1 | 15
TGTGCCAGCAGCCTTCGGGCGGGGGGGATCACAGATACGCAGTATTTT | CASSLRAGGITDTQYF | TRBJ2-3 | TRBD2 | . | TRBV7-2 | 16
TGTGCCTGGAGCGCAGGGGTGGGGCAAGAGACCCAGTACTTC | CAWSAGVGQETQYF | TRBJ2-5 | . | . | TRBV30 | 14
TGTGCCAGCTCACCAAGTCTAGCGGGGTCGAGGGAGCAGTACTTC | CASSPSLAGSREQYF | TRBJ2-7 | TRBD2 | . | TRBV18 | 15
TGCGCCAGCACTCCAACCCCCACAGCAAATAATTCACCCCTCCACTTT | CASTPTPTANNSPLHF | TRBJ1-6 | . | few | TRBV5-1 | 16
TGTGCCAGCAGCTTAAGAGGCGGCTATGGCTACACCTTC | CASSLRGGYGYTF | TRBJ1-2 | . | . | TRBV7-3 | 13
TGTGCCAGCAGCCCTGGAATGGGGGCGAACAATGAGCAGTTCTTC | CASSPGMGANNEQFF | TRBJ2-1 | . | . | TRBV7-3 | 15
TGCGCCAGCAGCCCCCTTTCATCGGGACTAGGGAATGAGCAGTTCTTC | CASSPLSSGLGNEQFF | TRBJ2-1 | TRBD2 | . | TRBV4-3 | 16
TGCAGCGTTGGGCCGATCTCTGGAAACACCATATATTTT | CSVGPISGNTIYF | TRBJ1-3 | . | . | TRBV29-1 | 13
TGTGCCAGCAGTTACCGCCCGCCGACAGGGGGCTACGAGCAGTACTTC | CASSYRPPTGGYEQYF | TRBJ2-7 | TRBD1 | . | TRBV6-5 | 16
TGTGCACACGCCGGAGCAACTAATGAAAAACTGTTTTTT | CAHAGATNEKLFF | TRBJ1-4 | . | . | TRBV6-4 | 13
TGTGCCAGCAGTTACTCGCTACTAGCAGACACCGGGGAGCTGTTTTTT | CASSYSLLADTGELFF | TRBJ2-2 | . | . | TRBV6-5 | 16
TGTGCCAGCAGTACAGCTATCTCTGGAAACACCATATATTTT | CASSTAISGNTIYF | TRBJ1-3 | . | . | TRBV9 | 14
TGCGCCAGCAGCTCCGGACAGGGGGCGATAGATACGCAGTATTTT | CASSSGQGAIDTQYF | TRBJ2-3 | TRBD1 | . | TRBV5-1 | 15
TGTGCCAGCAGCCAAGATTCCAGGGCTGGAAACACCATATATTTT | CASSQDSRAGNTIYF | TRBJ1-3 | . | . | TRBV4-2 | 15
TGTGCCAGCATCAGACTTAATGAGCAGTTCTTC | CASIRLNEQFF | TRBJ2-1 | . | . | TRBV6-1 | 11
TGTGCCAGCAGCTTCGGGGGTGCCAAAAACATTCAGTACTTC | CASSFGGAKNIQYF | TRBJ2-4 | . | few | TRBV5-8 | 14
TGTGCCAGCAGCCGTGACGGGTTTAAGGGCAATCAGCCCCAGCATTTT | CASSRDGFKGNQPQHF | TRBJ1-5 | . | . | TRBV5-4 | 16
TGTGCCAGCCACAATCTTGGTGAGGGCTCCTACGAGCAGTACTTC | CASHNLGEGSYEQYF | TRBJ2-7 | . | . | TRBV7-9 | 15
TGTGCCAGTAGTATAACTCTGACAGGAAATCAGCCCCAGCATTTT | CASSITLTGNQPQHF | TRBJ1-5 | . | . | TRBV19 | 15
TGTGCCAGCAGATGGACGAGACAGGGTGAAAACACCATATATTTT | CASRWTRQGENTIYF | TRBJ1-3 | TRBD1 | . | TRBV6-5 | 15